The present entry profiles one TCR beta chain with its context. V lost 2 bases to trimming and J lost 2 bases, with 17 bases between them. The CDR3 contains 16 residues. From germline, CDR1 is SGHRS and CDR2 YFSETQ. Data came from immunoSEQ multiplex PCR; TCRdb stores just in-frame clones and leaves some out. The data show about 92,000 clones, around 80% seen once. The sample is drawn from a study of control samples from healthy donors and cancer patients. This rearrangement joins TRBV5-1 to TRBJ2-7; TRBD1 might be the D (7 bases). Sequenced: blood. The sequence was collected from a woman aged 55-70 years in good health. CDR3 residues: CASSFRTGDSPYEQYF. CDR3 in DNA: TGCGCCAGCAGCTTCCGTACAGGGGACTCACCCTACGAGCAGTACTTC.